The present TCR beta chain was sequenced within a study of blood T cell repertoires in COVID-19. Study at large: Nucleic acid was either cDNA or gDNA, and it came from T cells, B-cell-depleted T cells, or PBMCs.

Produced via immunoSEQ multiplex PCR; TCRdb's table is partial and in-frame only. Among around 200,000 clones, over 75% were seen once, and the ten largest hold 1.9%. The germline V gene encodes CDR1 WNHNN and CDR2 SYGVQD (reference sequence). J lost 10 bases, V lost 5 bases, and 8 bases had no gene match. The CDR3 length is 14 residues. The clonotype comes from a man aged 40-55 years with active or convalescent COVID-19. The sample consisted of peripheral blood. This sequence joins TRBV10-1 and TRBJ1-6; 7 nucleotides agree with TRBD1. The CDR3 region has the DNA TGCGCCAGCAGTAGACAGGGAAAAAACTCACCCCTCCACTTT. Protein: CASSRQGKNSPLHF.